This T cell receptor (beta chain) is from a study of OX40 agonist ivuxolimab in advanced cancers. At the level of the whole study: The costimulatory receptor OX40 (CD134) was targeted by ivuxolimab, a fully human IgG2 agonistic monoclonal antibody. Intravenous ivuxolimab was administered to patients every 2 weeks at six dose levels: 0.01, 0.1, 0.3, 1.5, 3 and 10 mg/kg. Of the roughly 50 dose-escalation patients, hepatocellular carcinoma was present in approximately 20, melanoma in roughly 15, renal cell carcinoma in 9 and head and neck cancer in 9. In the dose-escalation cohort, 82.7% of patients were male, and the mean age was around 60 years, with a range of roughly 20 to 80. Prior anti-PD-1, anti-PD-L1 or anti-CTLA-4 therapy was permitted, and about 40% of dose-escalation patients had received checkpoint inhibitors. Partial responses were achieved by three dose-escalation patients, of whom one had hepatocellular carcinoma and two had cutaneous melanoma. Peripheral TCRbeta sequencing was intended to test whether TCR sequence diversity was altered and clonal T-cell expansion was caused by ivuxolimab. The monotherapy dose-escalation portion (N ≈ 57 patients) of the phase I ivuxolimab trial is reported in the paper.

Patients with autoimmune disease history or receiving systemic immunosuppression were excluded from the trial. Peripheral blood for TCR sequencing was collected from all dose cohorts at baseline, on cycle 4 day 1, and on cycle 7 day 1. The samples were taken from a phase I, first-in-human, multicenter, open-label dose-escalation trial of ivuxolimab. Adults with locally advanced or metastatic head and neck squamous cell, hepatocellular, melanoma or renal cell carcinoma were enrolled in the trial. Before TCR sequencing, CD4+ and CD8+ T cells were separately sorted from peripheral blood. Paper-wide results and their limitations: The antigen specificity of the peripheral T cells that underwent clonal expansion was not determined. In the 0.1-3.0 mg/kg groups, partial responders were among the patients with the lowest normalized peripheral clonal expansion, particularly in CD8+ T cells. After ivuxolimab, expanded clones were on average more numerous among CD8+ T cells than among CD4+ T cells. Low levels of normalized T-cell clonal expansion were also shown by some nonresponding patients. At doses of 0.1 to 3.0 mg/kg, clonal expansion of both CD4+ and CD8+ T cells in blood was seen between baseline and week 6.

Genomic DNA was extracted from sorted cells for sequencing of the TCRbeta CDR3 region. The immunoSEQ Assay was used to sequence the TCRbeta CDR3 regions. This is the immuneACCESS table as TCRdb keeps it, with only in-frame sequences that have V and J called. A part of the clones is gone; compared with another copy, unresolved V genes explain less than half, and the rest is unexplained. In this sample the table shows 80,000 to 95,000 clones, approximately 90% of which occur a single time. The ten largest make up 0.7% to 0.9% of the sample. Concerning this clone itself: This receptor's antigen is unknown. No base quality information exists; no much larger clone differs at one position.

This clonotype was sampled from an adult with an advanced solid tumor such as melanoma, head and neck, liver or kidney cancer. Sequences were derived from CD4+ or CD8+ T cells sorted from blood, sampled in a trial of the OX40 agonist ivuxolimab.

The DNA sequence is TGTGCCAGCAGACCGGGAGGCATTAATGAAAAACTGTTTTTT. Translation gives CASRPGGINEKLFF. Recombination joined TRBV28 with TRBJ1-4, with no D gene named confidently. CDR1 and CDR2 are drawn from the germline V gene: MDHEN, SYDVKM. The CDR3 holds 14 amino acids from the cysteine to the phenylalanine. The sequence is cut down to CDR3 DNA, 42 bases in frame from base 1. V is clipped by 6 bases and J by 4 bases, and the sequence between their germline boundaries is 12 bases long.